This TCR beta chain was identified in a study of cytomegalovirus exposure and HLA in healthy donors. Of note for this clone: Its antigen is still unknown.

Points from the study as a whole: Presence/absence results assume similar sequencing depth per donor, which may not hold.

There were likely unrecorded immune exposures, though donors were nominally healthy when sampled. CDR3 length: 16 residues. J was trimmed by 2 bases and V by 8 bases; bases with no gene match: 14. Germline V lookup: CDR1 SQVTM, CDR2 ANQGSEA. The PCR ran on 60 Vbeta and 13 Jbeta primers. Original processing notes: Later, an analysis found around 80 million unique TCR beta chains, and roughly 10 million of these were shared. The assay was immunoSEQ multiplex PCR, and TCRdb's table has in-frame clones only and misses some. The DNA gave D and trimming, while V, J and clone size come from that table. The table lists 150,000 to 200,000 clones, around 83% of them singletons.

Source material: PBMCs. The clonotype originates from a woman in her thirties or forties in good health and CMV-seronegative. V is TRBV29-1 and J is TRBJ1-2, with 10 bases aligning to TRBD1. CDR3 nucleotide sequence: TGCAGCTTCCATCCGGATGGGACAGGGGAGAACTATGGCTACACCTTC. Translation: CSFHPDGTGENYGYTF.